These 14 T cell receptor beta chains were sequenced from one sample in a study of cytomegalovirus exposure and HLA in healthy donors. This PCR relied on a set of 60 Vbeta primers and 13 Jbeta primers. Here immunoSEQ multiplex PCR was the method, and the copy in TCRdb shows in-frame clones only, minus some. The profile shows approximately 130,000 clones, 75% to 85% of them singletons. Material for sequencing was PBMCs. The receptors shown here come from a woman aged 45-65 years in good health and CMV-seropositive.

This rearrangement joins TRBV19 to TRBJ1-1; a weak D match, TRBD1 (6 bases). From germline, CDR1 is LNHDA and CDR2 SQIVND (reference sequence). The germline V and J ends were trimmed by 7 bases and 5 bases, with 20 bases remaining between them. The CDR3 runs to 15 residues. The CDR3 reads CASTAGTTLGTEAFF. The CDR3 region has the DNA TGTGCCAGTACCGCCGGGACAACCCTAGGGACTGAAGCTTTCTTT.

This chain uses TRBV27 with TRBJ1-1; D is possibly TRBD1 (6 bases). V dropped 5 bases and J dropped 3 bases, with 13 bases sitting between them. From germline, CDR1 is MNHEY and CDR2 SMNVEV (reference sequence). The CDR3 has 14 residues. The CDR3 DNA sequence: TGTGCCAGCAGTCCCCTGGGGGGGCACACTGAAGCTTTCTTT. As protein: CASSPLGGHTEAFF.

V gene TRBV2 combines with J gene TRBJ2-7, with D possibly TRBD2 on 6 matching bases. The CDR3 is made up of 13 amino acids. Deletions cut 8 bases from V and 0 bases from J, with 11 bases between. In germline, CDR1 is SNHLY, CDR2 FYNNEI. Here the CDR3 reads CASLRGVSYEQYF. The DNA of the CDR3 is TGTGCCAGCTTGCGGGGTGTCTCCTACGAGCAGTACTTC.

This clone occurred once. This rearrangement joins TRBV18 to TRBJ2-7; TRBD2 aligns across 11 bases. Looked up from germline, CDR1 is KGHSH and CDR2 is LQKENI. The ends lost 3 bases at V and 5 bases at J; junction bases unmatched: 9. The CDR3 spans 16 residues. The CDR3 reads CASSPASGRTANEQYF. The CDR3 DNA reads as TGTGCCAGCTCACCGGCTAGCGGGAGGACCGCTAACGAGCAGTACTTC. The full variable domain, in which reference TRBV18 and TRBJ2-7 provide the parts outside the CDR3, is NAGVMQNPRHLVRRRGQEARLRCSPMKGHSHVYWYRQLPEEGLKFMVYLQKENIIDESGMPKERFSAEFPKEGPSILRIQQVVRGDSAAYFCASSPASGRTANEQYFGPGTRLTVT.

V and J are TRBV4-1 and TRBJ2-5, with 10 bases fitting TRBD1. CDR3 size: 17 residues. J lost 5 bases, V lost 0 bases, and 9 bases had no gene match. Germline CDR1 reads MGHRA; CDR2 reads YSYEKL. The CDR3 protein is CASSQEGLPGQGETQYF. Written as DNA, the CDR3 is TGCGCCAGCAGCCAAGAGGGATTACCGGGACAGGGGGAGACCCAGTACTTC.

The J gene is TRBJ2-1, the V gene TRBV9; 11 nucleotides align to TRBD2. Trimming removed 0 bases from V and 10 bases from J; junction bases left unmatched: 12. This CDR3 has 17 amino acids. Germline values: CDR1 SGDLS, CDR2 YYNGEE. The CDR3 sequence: CASSVAGLAVLSREQFF. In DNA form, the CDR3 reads TGTGCCAGCAGCGTAGCGGGACTAGCGGTACTATCCCGGGAGCAGTTCTTC.

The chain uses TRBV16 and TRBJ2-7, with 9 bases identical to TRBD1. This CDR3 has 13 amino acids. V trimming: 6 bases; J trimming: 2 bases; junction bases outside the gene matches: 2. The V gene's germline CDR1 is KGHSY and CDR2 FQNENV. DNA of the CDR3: TGTGCCAGCAGACGACAGGGGGCCTACGAGCAGTACTTC. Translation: CASRRQGAYEQYF.

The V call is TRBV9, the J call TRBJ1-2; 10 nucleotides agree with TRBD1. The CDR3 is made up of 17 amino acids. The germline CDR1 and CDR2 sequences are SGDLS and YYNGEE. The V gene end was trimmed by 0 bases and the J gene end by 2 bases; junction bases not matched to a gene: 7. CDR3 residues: CASSVAADRGQNYGYTF. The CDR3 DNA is TGTGCCAGCAGCGTAGCAGCAGACAGGGGGCAGAACTATGGCTACACCTTC.

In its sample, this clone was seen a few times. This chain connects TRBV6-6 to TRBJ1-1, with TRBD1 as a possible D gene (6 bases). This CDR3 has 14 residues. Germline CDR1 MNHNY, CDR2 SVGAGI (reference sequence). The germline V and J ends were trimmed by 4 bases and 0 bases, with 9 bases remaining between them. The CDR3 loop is CASSFDRMNTEAFF. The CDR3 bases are TGTGCCAGCAGTTTTGACAGGATGAACACTGAAGCTTTCTTT.

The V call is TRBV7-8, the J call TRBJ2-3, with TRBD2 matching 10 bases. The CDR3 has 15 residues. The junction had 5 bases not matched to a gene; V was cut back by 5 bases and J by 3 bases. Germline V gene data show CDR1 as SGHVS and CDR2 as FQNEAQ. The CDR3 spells CASSLRTSGTDTQYF. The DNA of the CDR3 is TGTGCCAGCAGCCTCAGGACTAGCGGAACAGATACGCAGTATTTT. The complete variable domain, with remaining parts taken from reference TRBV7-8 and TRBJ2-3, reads GAGVSQSPRYKVAKRGQDVALRCDPISGHVSLFWYQQALGQGPEFLTYFQNEAQLDKSGLPSDRFFAERPEGSVSTLKIQRTQQEDSAVYLCASSLRTSGTDTQYFGPGTRLTVL.

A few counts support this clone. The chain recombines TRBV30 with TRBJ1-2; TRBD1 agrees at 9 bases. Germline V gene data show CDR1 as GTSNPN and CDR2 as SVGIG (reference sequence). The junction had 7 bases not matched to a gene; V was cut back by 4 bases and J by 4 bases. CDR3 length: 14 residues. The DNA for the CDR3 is TGTGCCTGGAACCGGGACAGGGCCCTCTATGGCTACACCTTC. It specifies CAWNRDRALYGYTF.

CDR3 protein: CASSYGREQFF. The DNA of the CDR3 is TGTGCCAGCAGTTACGGCAGAGAGCAGTTCTTC. This chain uses TRBV6-5 with TRBJ2-1; D call uncertain. This CDR3 has 11 residues. V lost 2 bases and J lost 10, with 6 bases in between. Germline V gives CDR1 MNHEY, CDR2 SVGAGI.

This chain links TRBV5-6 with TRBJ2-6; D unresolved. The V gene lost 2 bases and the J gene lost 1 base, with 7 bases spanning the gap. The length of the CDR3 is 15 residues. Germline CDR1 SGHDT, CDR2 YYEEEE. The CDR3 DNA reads TGTGCCAGCAGCTTCACAGATTCTGGGGCCAACGTCCTGACTTTC. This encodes CASSFTDSGANVLTF.

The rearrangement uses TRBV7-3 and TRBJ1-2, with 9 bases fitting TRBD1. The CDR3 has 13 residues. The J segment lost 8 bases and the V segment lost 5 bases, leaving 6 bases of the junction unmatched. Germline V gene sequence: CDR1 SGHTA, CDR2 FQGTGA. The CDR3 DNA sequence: TGTGCCAGCAGCCGGACAGGGGAGGAAGGCTACACCTTC. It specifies CASSRTGEEGYTF.